Presented here are 20 T cell receptor beta chains from one specimen sequenced in a study. The table came from immunoSEQ multiplex PCR; TCRdb's copy has only in-frame clones and leaves some out. Of nearly 70,000 clones in the sample, around 95% are singletons; the top ten hold under 4.5%. Input material: PBMCs. These receptor sequences come from a man between 40 and 49 years old with rheumatoid arthritis.

The rearrangement uses TRBV9 and TRBJ2-7; TRBD1 or TRBD2 may be the D gene (7 bases each). The V gene's germline CDR1 is SGDLS and CDR2 YYNGEE. The CDR3 has 16 residues. The germline V and J ends were trimmed by 0 bases and 0 bases, with 13 bases remaining between them. CDR3 protein: CASSVGRGEGSYEQYF. The DNA for the CDR3 is TGTGCCAGCAGCGTAGGCAGGGGGGAGGGCTCCTACGAGCAGTACTTC.

This clone came up once. The rearrangement links TRBV19 to TRBJ1-3; D is unclear. Trimming left V 3 bases short and J 6 bases short, with 15 bases between. This CDR3 region has 15 residues. Germline values: CDR1 LNHDA, CDR2 SQIVND (reference sequence). The CDR3 sequence is CASSIYGPSVNTIYF. The CDR3 DNA sequence: TGTGCCAGTAGTATTTACGGCCCATCGGTAAACACCATATATTTT.

This rearrangement joins TRBV9 to TRBJ1-2; 8 nucleotides line up with TRBD1. V was clipped by 4 bases and J by 4 bases; unmatched bases: 9. CDR1 and CDR2 from the germline V gene are SGDLS and YYNGEE. CDR3 length equals 15 residues. CDR3 amino acids: CASSSQTGVGYGYTF. DNA of the CDR3: TGTGCCAGCAGCTCGCAGACAGGGGTGGGCTATGGCTACACCTTC. The whole variable domain, remainder taken from reference TRBV9 and TRBJ1-2, is DSGVTQTPKHLITATGQRVTLRCSPRSGDLSVYWYQQSLDQGLQFLIQYYNGEERAKGNILERFSAQQFPDLHSELNLSSLELGDSALYFCASSSQTGVGYGYTFGSGTRLTVV.

The chain employs TRBV5-4 and TRBJ2-1, with TRBD2 identical over 12 bases. This CDR3 has 17 amino acids. Per germline, CDR1 SGHNT and CDR2 YYREEE (reference sequence). V shed 4 bases and J 0 bases; nucleotides not matched to a gene: 5. The CDR3 DNA reads as TGTGCCAGCAGCCGGACTAGCGGGGTGAGCTCCTACAATGAGCAGTTCTTC. It encodes CASSRTSGVSSYNEQFF.

The chain recombines TRBV27 with TRBJ2-7; possible D gene TRBD1, 8 bases. V lost 5 bases and J lost 3, with 20 bases in between. Germline lookup yields CDR1 MNHEY and CDR2 SMNVEV (reference sequence). This CDR3 has 16 residues. The CDR3 DNA sequence: TGTGCCAGCAGTCGATACAGGGGGGGCCCTTTCTACGAGCAGTACTTC. It yields the protein CASSRYRGGPFYEQYF.

This chain links TRBV11-2 with TRBJ2-2; 11 positions match TRBD2. The CDR3 runs to 15 residues. Germline lookup yields CDR1 SGHAT and CDR2 FQNNGV. J lost 7 bases, V lost 5 bases, and 6 bases had no gene match. DNA of the CDR3: TGTGCCAGCAGCCCCCTAGCGGGAGGCCGCGGGGAGCTGTTTTTT. This translates into CASSPLAGGRGELFF.

The V and J genes are TRBV20-1 and TRBJ1-1; no clear D gene. Germline V gene lookup returns CDR1 DFQATT and CDR2 SNEGSKA (reference sequence). The CDR3 has 11 residues. Trimming shortened V by 5 bases and J by 1 base, and 5 bases separated the two germline ends. The CDR3 sequence is CSAEANTEAFF. The CDR3 region has the DNA TGCAGTGCTGAGGCGAACACTGAAGCTTTCTTT.

This chain links TRBV11-2 with TRBJ2-1, with a possible D match to TRBD1 (5 bases). CDR1 and CDR2 (germline): SGHAT, FQNNGV. This CDR3 is 13 amino acids long. Trimming took 5 bases from V and 5 from J, leaving 10 bases between them. CDR3 in DNA: TGTGCCAGCAGCCCCAGGGTCGACAATGAGCAGTTCTTC. Its protein is CASSPRVDNEQFF.

V is TRBV7-9 and J is TRBJ2-2, with D uncertain. V lost 1 base to trimming and J lost 6 bases, with 3 bases between them. The CDR3 covers 12 residues. Germline assignment: CDR1 SEHNR and CDR2 FQNEAQ (reference sequence). As DNA, the CDR3 is TGTGCCAGCAGCTTAGGGCCCGGGGAGCTGTTTTTT. This codes for CASSLGPGELFF.

The table lists this clone with a count of one. V is TRBV14 and J is TRBJ2-4; 7 nucleotides align to TRBD2. Trimming took 0 bases from V and 7 from J; bases not matched to a gene: 9. CDR3 size: 16 residues. In germline, CDR1 is SGHDN, CDR2 FVKESK. The CDR3 DNA sequence: TGTGCCAGCAGCCAAGAGAGGGGTTACGGGGGGAACATTCAGTACTTC. Its translation is CASSQERGYGGNIQYF.

The chain combines TRBV9 with TRBJ1-2; D is unclear. The CDR3 spans 12 residues. V was pared by 4 bases and J by 0 bases, with 4 bases between. Per germline, CDR1 SGDLS and CDR2 YYNGEE. For the CDR3, the DNA is TGTGCCAGCAGCACCCCTAACTATGGCTACACCTTC. Amino acids: CASSTPNYGYTF.

In its sample, this clone was seen a few times. The V gene is TRBV6-5, the J gene TRBJ2-7, with no clear D. CDR3 length: 13 residues. Germline V CDR1 and CDR2: MNHEY, SVGAGI. Between the trimmed V and J ends, which lost 5 bases and 4 bases, there was a span of 12 bases. The DNA of the CDR3 is TGTGCCAGCAGTATCACAGAAGGGTACGAGCAGTACTTC. It specifies CASSITEGYEQYF.

This rearrangement joins TRBV5-1 to TRBJ2-7; D not certain. This CDR3 is 12 amino acids long. The ends were cut back, 0 bases at V and 2 bases at J, with 3 bases in the middle. Germline V gene sequence: CDR1 SGHRS, CDR2 YFSETQ. CDR3 sequence reads: CASSLETYEQYF. CDR3 sequence (DNA): TGCGCCAGCAGCTTGGAGACCTACGAGCAGTACTTC.

The chain carries TRBV7-8 and TRBJ1-2, with D tentatively TRBD1 (6 bases). There are 15 residues in the CDR3. Trimming shortened V by 5 bases and J by 4 bases, and 17 bases separated the two germline ends. The germline gives CDR1 SGHVS, CDR2 FQNEAQ. CDR3 sequence reads: CASSARQVKRYGYTF. The CDR3 bases are TGTGCCAGCAGCGCCCGACAGGTGAAGCGCTATGGCTACACCTTC.

This rearrangement joins TRBV18 to TRBJ1-1; 11 nucleotides align to TRBD1. J lost 5 bases, V lost 5 bases, and 7 bases had no gene match. The CDR3 has 15 amino acids. From germline, CDR1 is KGHSH and CDR2 LQKENI. DNA of the CDR3: TGTGCCAGCTCAGGAGGACAGGGGGCGCGGACTGAAGCTTTCTTT. Its protein is CASSGGQGARTEAFF.

V is TRBV5-4 and J is TRBJ2-2; D possibly matches TRBD1 or TRBD2 (5 bases each). The germline CDR1 and CDR2 sequences are SGHNT and YYREEE (reference sequence). This CDR3 region has 13 residues. V was clipped by 2 bases and J by 6 bases, with 8 bases between them. DNA for the CDR3: TGTGCCAGCAGCTTAGAGGGACCCGGGGAGCTGTTTTTT. This encodes CASSLEGPGELFF. Combining the CDR3 with reference TRBV5-4 and TRBJ2-2 gives the whole variable domain ETGVTQSPTHLIKTRGQQVTLRCSSQSGHNTVSWYQQALGQGPQFIFQYYREEENGRGNFPPRFSGLQFPNYSSELNVNALELDDSALYLCASSLEGPGELFFGEGSRLTVL.

CDR3 nucleotides: TGTGCCATCAGTGCAGTCCGAACTATCACAGATACGCAGTATTTT. As protein: CAISAVRTITDTQYF. The V and J genes are TRBV10-3 and TRBJ2-3; no firm D call. This CDR3 comprises 15 residues. In germline, CDR1 is ENHRY, CDR2 SYGVKD. With 4 bases removed from V and 2 bases from J, the gap between germline ends came to 13 bases.

The chain joins TRBV2 to TRBJ2-1; 7 bases match TRBD1. The J segment lost 4 bases and the V segment lost 6 bases, leaving 9 bases of the junction unmatched. Germline V gene data show CDR1 as SNHLY and CDR2 as FYNNEI. This CDR3 comprises 15 residues. In DNA form, the CDR3 reads TGTGCCAGCAGCGCGACAGGGAGTTTGTACAATGAGCAGTTCTTC. It encodes CASSATGSLYNEQFF.

As to this clone: The same CDR3 arises from other DNA sequences in this sample as well. V is TRBV19 and J is TRBJ1-5, with no clear D. Germline CDR1 is LNHDA and CDR2 is SQIVND (reference sequence). The CDR3 is 14 residues long. V lost 3 bases and J 1 base, leaving 7 bases between the germline ends. In nucleotides, the CDR3 is TGTGCCAGTAGTATTGTCGGCAGCAATCAGCCCCAGCATTTT. This gives the protein CASSIVGSNQPQHF.

The rearrangement links TRBV18 to TRBJ1-3; D ambiguous. Trimming pared 3 bases from V and 0 bases from J, leaving 9 bases between. Germline CDR1 is KGHSH and CDR2 is LQKENI. This CDR3 has 15 residues. CDR3 residues: CASSPQKTSGNTIYF. CDR3 bases: TGTGCCAGCTCACCTCAAAAAACCTCTGGAAACACCATATATTTT.